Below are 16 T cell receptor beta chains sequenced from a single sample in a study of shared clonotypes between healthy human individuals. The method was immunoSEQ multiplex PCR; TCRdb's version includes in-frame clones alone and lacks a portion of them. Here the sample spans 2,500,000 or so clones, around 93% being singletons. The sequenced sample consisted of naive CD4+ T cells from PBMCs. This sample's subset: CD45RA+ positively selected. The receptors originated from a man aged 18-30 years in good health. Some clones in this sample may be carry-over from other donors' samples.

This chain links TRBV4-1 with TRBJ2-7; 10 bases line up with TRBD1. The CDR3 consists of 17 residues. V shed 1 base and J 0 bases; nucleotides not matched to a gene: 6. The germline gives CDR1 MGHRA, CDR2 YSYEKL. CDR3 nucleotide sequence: TGCGCCAGCAGCCAAGCCCTGGACAGGGGGGCCTCCTACGAGCAGTACTTC. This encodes CASSQALDRGASYEQYF.

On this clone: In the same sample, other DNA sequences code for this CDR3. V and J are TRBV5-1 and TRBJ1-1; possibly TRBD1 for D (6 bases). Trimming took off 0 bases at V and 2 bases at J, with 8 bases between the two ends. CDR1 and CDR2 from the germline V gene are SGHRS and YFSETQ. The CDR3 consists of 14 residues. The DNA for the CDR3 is TGCGCCAGCAGCTTGGAAGGGGGAAACACTGAAGCTTTCTTT. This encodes CASSLEGGNTEAFF.

DNA of the CDR3: TGCGCCAGCAGCCGCGGGGCAGATACGCAGTATTTT. It specifies CASSRGADTQYF. The chain recombines TRBV4-1 with TRBJ2-3; D may be TRBD2 (6 bases). The CDR3 has 12 residues. Germline V lookup: CDR1 MGHRA, CDR2 YSYEKL. Trimming took off 4 bases at V and 4 bases at J, with 6 bases between the two ends.

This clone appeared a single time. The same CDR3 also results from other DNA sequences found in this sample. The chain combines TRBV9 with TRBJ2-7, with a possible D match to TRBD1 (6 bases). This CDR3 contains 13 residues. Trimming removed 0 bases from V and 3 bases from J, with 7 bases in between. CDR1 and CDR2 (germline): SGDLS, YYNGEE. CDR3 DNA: TGTGCCAGCAGCGTAGGACAGGACTACGAGCAGTACTTC. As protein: CASSVGQDYEQYF.

The CDR3 here is CASRPPPTRNRAYEQYF. CDR3 sequence (DNA): TGTGCCAGCAGGCCCCCCCCCACAAGGAACCGAGCCTACGAGCAGTACTTC. J is TRBJ2-7 and V is TRBV7-2; D gene uncertain. The CDR3 runs to 17 residues. In germline, CDR1 is SGHTA, CDR2 FQGNSA. V shed 6 bases and J shed 2 bases, with 23 bases lying between them.

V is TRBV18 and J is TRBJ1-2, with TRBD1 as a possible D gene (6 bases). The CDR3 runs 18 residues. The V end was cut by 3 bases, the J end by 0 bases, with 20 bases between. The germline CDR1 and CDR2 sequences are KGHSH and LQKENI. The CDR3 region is CASSPMLPGTPTNYGYTF. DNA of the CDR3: TGTGCCAGCTCACCTATGCTCCCCGGGACACCGACTAACTATGGCTACACCTTC.

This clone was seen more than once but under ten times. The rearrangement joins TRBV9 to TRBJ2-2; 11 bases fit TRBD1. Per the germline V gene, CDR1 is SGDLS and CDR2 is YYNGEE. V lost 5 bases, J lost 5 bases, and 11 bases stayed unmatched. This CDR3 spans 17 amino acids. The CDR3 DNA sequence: TGTGCCAGCAGGAAAAACCCCGGACAGGGGGCAACCGGGGAGCTGTTTTTT. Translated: CASRKNPGQGATGELFF.

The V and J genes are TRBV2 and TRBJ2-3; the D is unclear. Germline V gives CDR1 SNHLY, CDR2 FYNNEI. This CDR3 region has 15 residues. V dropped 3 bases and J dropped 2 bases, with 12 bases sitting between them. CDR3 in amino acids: CASSEVGLFTDTQYF. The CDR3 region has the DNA TGTGCCAGCAGTGAGGTCGGGCTTTTCACAGATACGCAGTATTTT.

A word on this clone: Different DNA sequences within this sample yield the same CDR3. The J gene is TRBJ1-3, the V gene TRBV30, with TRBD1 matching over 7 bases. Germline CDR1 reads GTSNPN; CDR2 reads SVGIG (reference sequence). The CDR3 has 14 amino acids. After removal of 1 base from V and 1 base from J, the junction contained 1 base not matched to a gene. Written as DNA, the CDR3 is TGTGCCTGGAGTGACAGGGGTTCTGGAAACACCATATATTTT. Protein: CAWSDRGSGNTIYF.

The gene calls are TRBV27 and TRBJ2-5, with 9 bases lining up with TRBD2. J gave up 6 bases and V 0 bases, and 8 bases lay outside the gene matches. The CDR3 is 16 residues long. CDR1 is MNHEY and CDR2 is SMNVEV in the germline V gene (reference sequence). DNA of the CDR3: TGTGCCAGCAGTTTATCGTGGCGGGAGGGCCGGCAGACCCAGTACTTC. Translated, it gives CASSLSWREGRQTQYF.

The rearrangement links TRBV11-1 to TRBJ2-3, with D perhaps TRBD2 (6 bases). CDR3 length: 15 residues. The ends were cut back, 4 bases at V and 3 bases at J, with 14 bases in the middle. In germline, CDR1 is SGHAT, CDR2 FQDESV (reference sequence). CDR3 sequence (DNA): TGTGCCAGCAGCTCTCCGGGACTTAAGACAGATACGCAGTATTTT. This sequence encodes CASSSPGLKTDTQYF.

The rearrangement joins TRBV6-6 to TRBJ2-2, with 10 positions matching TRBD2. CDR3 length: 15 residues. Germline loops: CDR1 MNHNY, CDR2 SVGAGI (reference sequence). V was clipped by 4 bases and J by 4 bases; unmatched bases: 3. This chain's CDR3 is CASSSSGRATGELFF. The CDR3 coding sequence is TGTGCCAGCAGTTCCAGCGGGAGGGCCACCGGGGAGCTGTTTTTT.

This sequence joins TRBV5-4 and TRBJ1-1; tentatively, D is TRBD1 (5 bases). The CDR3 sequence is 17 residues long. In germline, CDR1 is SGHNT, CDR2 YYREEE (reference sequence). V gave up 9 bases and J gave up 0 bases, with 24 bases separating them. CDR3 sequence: CAMTARQTAIMNTEAFF. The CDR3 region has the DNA TGTGCCATGACCGCCAGACAGACGGCTATCATGAACACTGAAGCTTTCTTT.

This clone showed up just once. The DNA of the CDR3 is TGTGCCAGCAGTGCGCCAGGGGGAGATGCGCAGTTCTTC. This translates into CASSAPGGDAQFF. V gene TRBV28 combines with J gene TRBJ2-1; 7 bases map to TRBD1. The ends lost 5 bases at V and 12 bases at J; junction bases unmatched: 10. The CDR3 sequence is 13 residues long. Germline assignment: CDR1 MDHEN and CDR2 SYDVKM.

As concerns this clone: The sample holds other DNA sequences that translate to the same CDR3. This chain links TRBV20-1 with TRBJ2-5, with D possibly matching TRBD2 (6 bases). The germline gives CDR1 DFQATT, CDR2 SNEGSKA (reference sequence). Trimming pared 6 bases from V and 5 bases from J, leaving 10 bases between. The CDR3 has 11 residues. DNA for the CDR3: TGCAGTGCGCGGGCGGGGGAGACCCAGTACTTC. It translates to CSARAGETQYF.

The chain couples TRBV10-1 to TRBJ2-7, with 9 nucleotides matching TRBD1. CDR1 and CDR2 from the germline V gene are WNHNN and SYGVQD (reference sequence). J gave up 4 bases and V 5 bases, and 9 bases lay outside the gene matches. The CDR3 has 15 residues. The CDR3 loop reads CASSPFGTGRYEQYF. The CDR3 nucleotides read TGCGCCAGCAGTCCATTCGGGACAGGGCGTTACGAGCAGTACTTC.